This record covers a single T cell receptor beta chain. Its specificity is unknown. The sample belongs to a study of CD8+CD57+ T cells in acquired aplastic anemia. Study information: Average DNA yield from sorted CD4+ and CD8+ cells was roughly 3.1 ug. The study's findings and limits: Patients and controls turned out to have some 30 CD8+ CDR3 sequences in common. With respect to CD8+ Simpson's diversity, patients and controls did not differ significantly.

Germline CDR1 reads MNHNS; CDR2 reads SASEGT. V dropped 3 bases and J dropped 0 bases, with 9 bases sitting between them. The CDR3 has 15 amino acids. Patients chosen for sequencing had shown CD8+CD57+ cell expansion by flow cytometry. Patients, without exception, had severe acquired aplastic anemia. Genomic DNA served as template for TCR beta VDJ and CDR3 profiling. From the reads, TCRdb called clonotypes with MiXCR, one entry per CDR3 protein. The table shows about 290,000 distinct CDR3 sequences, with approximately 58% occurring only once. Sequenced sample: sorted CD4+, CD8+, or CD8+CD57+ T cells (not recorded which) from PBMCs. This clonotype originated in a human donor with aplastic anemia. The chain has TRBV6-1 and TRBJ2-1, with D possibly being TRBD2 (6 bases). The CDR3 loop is CASSDQGLSYNEQFF. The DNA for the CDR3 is TGTGCCAGCAGTGACCAGGGACTCTCCTACAATGAGCAGTTCTTC.